This T cell receptor (beta chain) was found in a study of blood T cell repertoires in COVID-19. Looking at the study overall: Donors in the United States, Italy and Spain gave samples during acute or convalescent COVID-19.

The study counted Cohort 3 donors as recovered given two negative PCRs, clearance, or symptom resolution. Here immunoSEQ multiplex PCR was the method, and the copy in TCRdb shows in-frame clones only, minus some. The sample holds about 340,000 clones, around 90% seen once. Sequencing was carried out using PBMCs or T cells enriched from blood (not recorded which). This clonotype originated in a woman in her 30s who had recovered from COVID-19.

For the CDR3, the DNA is TGTGCCAGCAGTTCGGGACAGGGTTGGACTTTCTTT. Its translation is CASSSGQGWTFF. V is TRBV28 and J is TRBJ1-1, with 9 nucleotides matching TRBD1. V lost 4 bases to trimming and J lost 12 bases; unmatched junction nucleotides: 6. The CDR3 consists of 12 residues. In germline, CDR1 is MDHEN, CDR2 SYDVKM.